One T cell receptor (beta chain) is described in this entry. Its antigen is unidentified. The CDR3 is made up of 13 amino acids. The V end lost 8 bases, the J end lost 7 bases, and 12 bases lay between the germline ends. Germline V lookup: CDR1 WSHSY, CDR2 SAAADI. These data are taken from a study of cytomegalovirus exposure and HLA in healthy donors. The overall study: The same platform was used for the 110 or so validation repertoires as for the roughly 700 first-cohort repertoires, as reported in a later analysis.

Method: immunoSEQ multiplex PCR; TCRdb's copy keeps in-frame clones and lacks some. Among around 160,000 clones, approximately 90% were seen once, and the ten largest hold almost 3%. Study results and limitations: Cytomegalovirus association was listed for under 200 TCR beta chains.

Material: PBMCs. The rearrangement uses TRBV10-2 and TRBJ1-6, with D maybe TRBD1 (6 bases). This receptor was identified in a man between 18 and 29 years old in good health and CMV-seronegative. DNA for the CDR3: TGCGCCAGCGATTGGGGGCGAAATTCACCCCTCCACTTT. Translating gives CASDWGRNSPLHF.